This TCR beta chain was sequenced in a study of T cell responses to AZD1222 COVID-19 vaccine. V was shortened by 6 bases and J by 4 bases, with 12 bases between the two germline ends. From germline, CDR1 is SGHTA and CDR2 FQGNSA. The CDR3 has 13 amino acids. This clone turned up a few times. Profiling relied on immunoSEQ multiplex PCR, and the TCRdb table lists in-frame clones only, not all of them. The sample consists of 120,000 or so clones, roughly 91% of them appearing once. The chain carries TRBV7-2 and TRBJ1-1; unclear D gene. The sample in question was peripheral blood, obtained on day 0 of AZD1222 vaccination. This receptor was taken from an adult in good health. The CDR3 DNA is TGTGCCAGCAGACGCGGGGTTTCCACTGAAGCTTTCTTT. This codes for CASRRGVSTEAFF.